The 26 T cell receptor beta chains below all came from one sample that was sequenced in a study of shared clonotypes between healthy human individuals. TCRdb's copy holds only in-frame clones and misses some; the assay was immunoSEQ multiplex PCR. This repertoire shows more than 1 million clones, around 78% found once; its top ten account for under 0.65%. Sequencing was carried out using memory CD4+ T cells from PBMCs. As for subset: CD45RA-negative fraction. All receptors come from a young man in good health. Some clones in this sample may be carry-over from other donors' samples.

CDR3 loop: CASSFPAGRGNTIYF. The CDR3 DNA follows: TGTGCCAGCAGTTTCCCGGCGGGGCGAGGAAACACCATATATTTT. V gene TRBV5-8 combines with J gene TRBJ1-3; D may be TRBD1 (5 bases). CDR1 and CDR2 (germline): SGHTS, YDEGEE. This CDR3 spans 15 amino acids. The V end was cut by 5 bases, the J end by 4 bases, with 16 bases between.

V and J are TRBV7-2 and TRBJ2-1; TRBD2 is a possible D gene (5 bases). V was cut by 5 bases and J by 9 bases, with 32 bases left in between. The germline V gene encodes CDR1 SGHTA and CDR2 FQGNSA. This CDR3 spans 19 amino acids. CDR3 sequence: CASSRRWERYSRSVGEQFF. DNA for the CDR3: TGTGCCAGCAGCCGCCGTTGGGAGCGTTACTCCAGGTCGGTTGGTGAGCAGTTCTTC.

The rearrangement uses TRBV5-1 and TRBJ2-2; the D gene is possibly TRBD2 (5 bases). The V and J ends lost 4 bases and 6 bases respectively, with 13 bases between them. Germline V gene lookup returns CDR1 SGHRS and CDR2 YFSETQ. This CDR3 contains 14 residues. DNA for the CDR3: TGCGCCAGCAGCGCCTCTCCCGGGGCCGGGGAGCTGTTTTTT. This encodes CASSASPGAGELFF.

The chain combines TRBV4-2 with TRBJ2-7; D unresolved. The CDR3 runs 16 residues. V was cut by 0 bases and J by 5 bases, with 17 bases left in between. CDR1 LGHNA and CDR2 YNFKEQ come from the germline V gene. The CDR3 region is CASSQDNSQWGNEQYF. Here the CDR3 DNA reads TGTGCCAGCAGCCAAGATAACTCCCAGTGGGGAAACGAGCAGTACTTC.

In this sample, this clone turned up a few times. The chain links TRBV5-4 to TRBJ2-7; no clear D. The CDR3 consists of 13 residues. Trimming shortened V by 1 base and J by 11 bases, and 16 bases separated the two germline ends. The germline V gene has CDR1 SGHNT and CDR2 YYREEE (reference sequence). This CDR3 is CASSLSQRVQKYF. CDR3 coding DNA: TGTGCCAGCAGCTTGAGTCAGCGTGTCCAGAAGTACTTC.

The chain carries TRBV7-3 and TRBJ2-1; 9 nucleotides agree with TRBD1. CDR3 length: 15 residues. The V gene's germline CDR1 is SGHTA and CDR2 FQGTGA. V was pared by 4 bases and J by 9 bases, with 10 bases of the junction left unmatched. This CDR3 reads CASSYPGQGWAEQFF. CDR3 nucleotide sequence: TGTGCCAGCAGCTACCCTGGACAGGGGTGGGCTGAGCAGTTCTTC.

CDR3 amino acids: CATSRGSDGELFF. The DNA for the CDR3 is TGTGCCACCAGCAGAGGCTCTGACGGGGAGCTGTTTTTT. This chain joins TRBV15 and TRBJ2-2, with D unresolved. There are 13 residues in the CDR3. The V gene lost 1 base and the J gene lost 7 bases, with 7 bases spanning the gap. Germline values: CDR1 LNHNV, CDR2 YYDKDF (reference sequence).

The V gene is TRBV29-1, the J gene TRBJ1-2; D is uncertain. The CDR3 runs 12 residues. CDR1 SQVTM and CDR2 ANQGSEA come from the germline V gene. CDR3 protein: CSARNTDYGYTF. The CDR3 bases are TGCAGTGCTAGGAATACTGACTATGGCTACACCTTC.

The genes are TRBV2 and TRBJ2-4; no clear D. Trimming pared 4 bases from V and 6 bases from J, leaving 10 bases between. Germline lookup yields CDR1 SNHLY and CDR2 FYNNEI. The CDR3 covers 13 residues. In nucleotides, the CDR3 is TGTGCCAGCAGTGCCTCTTCGGGAAACATTCAGTACTTC. Its translation is CASSASSGNIQYF.

The chain couples TRBV5-6 to TRBJ2-5; D gene uncertain. From germline, CDR1 is SGHDT and CDR2 YYEEEE. Trimming pared 0 bases from V and 2 bases from J, leaving 11 bases between. This CDR3 region has 15 residues. This CDR3 is CASSLDPTLQETQYF. In DNA, the CDR3 is TGTGCCAGCAGCTTGGACCCCACCCTACAAGAGACCCAGTACTTC.

The J gene is TRBJ2-5, the V gene TRBV27; D gene unclear. CDR1 and CDR2 from the germline V gene are MNHEY and SMNVEV (reference sequence). V shed 6 bases and J shed 14 bases, with 22 bases lying between them. This CDR3 spans 13 amino acids. CDR3 amino acids: CASRPNLVPGYYF. The CDR3 nucleotides are TGTGCCAGCAGGCCAAACCTCGTTCCGGGTTATTACTTC.

A single count supports this clone. The chain carries TRBV27 and TRBJ2-5; unclear D gene. Trimming removed 0 bases from V and 5 bases from J, with 10 bases in between. The CDR3 has 14 amino acids. Germline CDR1 reads MNHEY; CDR2 reads SMNVEV (reference sequence). CDR3 sequence reads: CASSLSRVPETQYF. The CDR3 DNA reads as TGTGCCAGCAGTTTATCTAGAGTCCCTGAGACCCAGTACTTC.

V is TRBV13 and J is TRBJ2-2; 11 bases match TRBD1. The CDR3 is 17 residues long. Germline CDR1 PRHDT, CDR2 FYEKMQ (reference sequence). V was clipped by 5 bases and J by 4 bases; unmatched bases: 9. CDR3 sequence: CASSPGQGAVVTGELFF. In nucleotides, the CDR3 is TGTGCCAGCAGCCCAGGACAGGGGGCGGTTGTCACCGGGGAGCTGTTTTTT.

V gene TRBV6-1 combines with J gene TRBJ1-2; 8 bases match TRBD1. The trim removed 4 bases at V and 4 bases at J, leaving 11 bases unmatched. This CDR3 has 16 residues. Germline V CDR1 and CDR2: MNHNS, SASEGT. The CDR3 DNA reads TGTGCCAGCAGTGGACGGAGGGGCGGACAGGGCTATGGCTACACCTTC. It translates to CASSGRRGGQGYGYTF.

The chain recombines TRBV5-6 with TRBJ2-3; TRBD2 matches 9 bases. Germline V gene lookup returns CDR1 SGHDT and CDR2 YYEEEE. V shed 0 bases and J 10 bases; nucleotides not matched to a gene: 6. The length of the CDR3 is 14 residues. CDR3 amino acids: CASSLVVAGAAQYF. The CDR3 nucleotides are TGTGCCAGCAGCTTGGTGGTAGCGGGAGCTGCGCAGTATTTT. Using reference TRBV5-6 and TRBJ2-3 for the parts outside the CDR3, the full variable domain is DAGVTQSPTHLIKTRGQQVTLRCSPKSGHDTVSWYQQALGQGPQFIFQYYEEEERQRGNFPDRFSGHQFPNYSSELNVNALLLGDSALYLCASSLVVAGAAQYFGPGTRLTVL.

V gene TRBV11-2 combines with J gene TRBJ1-2, with TRBD1 identical over 7 bases. Germline CDR1 SGHAT, CDR2 FQNNGV. With V trimmed by 5 bases and J by 4 bases, 16 bases remained unmatched. This CDR3 is built from 17 residues. CDR3 protein: CASSPQGQHALSYGYTF. CDR3 bases: TGTGCCAGCAGCCCACAGGGGCAACATGCCCTTAGCTATGGCTACACCTTC.

J is TRBJ2-5 and V is TRBV4-1; no definite D call. The J call may be faulty, since TRBJ2-7 better matches the DNA end. Germline lookup yields CDR1 MGHRA and CDR2 YSYEKL. The CDR3 is made up of 16 amino acids. CDR3 loop: CASSQEGLALWDEQYF. Here the CDR3 DNA reads TGCGCCAGCAGCCAAGAGGGCCTGGCGTTGTGGGACGAGCAGTACTTC.

This rearrangement joins TRBV5-6 to TRBJ2-3; tentative D call: TRBD1 (6 bases). The CDR3 runs to 16 residues. Germline lookup yields CDR1 SGHDT and CDR2 YYEEEE. The V and J ends lost 2 bases and 2 bases respectively, with 15 bases between them. The CDR3 DNA reads as TGTGCCAGCAGCTTAGTAGGCAGGGGAAACACAGATACGCAGTATTTT. Translated: CASSLVGRGNTDTQYF.

J is TRBJ2-5 and V is TRBV5-1; 11 positions agree with TRBD2. Germline lookup yields CDR1 SGHRS and CDR2 YFSETQ. The CDR3 contains 15 residues. The V segment lost 6 bases and the J segment 9 bases; nucleotides outside the gene matches: 13. The CDR3 DNA is TGCGCCAGCACCAAACCCGGGACTAGCGGTTCGTCCCAGTACTTC. Protein: CASTKPGTSGSSQYF.

The chain recombines TRBV2 with TRBJ2-1; 9 nucleotides match TRBD1. CDR3 size: 15 residues. V shed 6 bases and J 2 bases; nucleotides not matched to a gene: 5. Germline CDR1 SNHLY, CDR2 FYNNEI. In DNA form, the CDR3 reads TGTGCCAGCAGGCAGGACAGGGGCCCCTACAATGAGCAGTTCTTC. Translated, it gives CASRQDRGPYNEQFF.

CDR3 coding DNA: TGCGCCAGCAGCCGTAGTACAGCCTACCAAGAGACCCAGTACTTC. It is translated as CASSRSTAYQETQYF. The V gene is TRBV5-1, the J gene TRBJ2-5; D remains ambiguous. The CDR3 runs 15 residues. Germline V CDR1 and CDR2: SGHRS, YFSETQ. V was cut by 4 bases and J by 0 bases, with 13 bases left in between.

The chain is built from TRBV5-1 and TRBJ2-5, with D maybe TRBD2 (8 bases). Germline V gene lookup returns CDR1 SGHRS and CDR2 YFSETQ. V lost 4 bases to trimming and J lost 1 base, with 23 bases between them. The CDR3 has 18 residues. CDR3 residues: CASSLQGWSSGVQETQYF. CDR3 nucleotide sequence: TGCGCCAGCAGCCTACAGGGGTGGAGTAGCGGGGTCCAAGAGACCCAGTACTTC.

V is TRBV28 and J is TRBJ1-1; D remains unclear. Trimming removed 10 bases from V and 7 bases from J, with 19 bases in between. Germline CDR1 MDHEN, CDR2 SYDVKM. CDR3 length equals 13 residues. CDR3 protein: CATHRVSPIEAFF. The DNA for the CDR3 is TGTGCCACCCACAGAGTATCGCCTATTGAAGCTTTCTTT.

The chain employs TRBV6-5 and TRBJ2-7, with no clear D. Trimming pared 5 bases from V and 7 bases from J, leaving 15 bases between. Germline CDR1 and CDR2: MNHEY and SVGAGI. The CDR3 totals 13 residues. The CDR3 sequence is CASSNGRSGEQYF. In nucleotides, the CDR3 is TGTGCCAGCAGTAACGGAAGGTCCGGAGAGCAGTACTTC.

The rearrangement joins TRBV6-1 to TRBJ1-5; D is unresolved. The length of the CDR3 is 13 residues. Per germline, CDR1 MNHNS and CDR2 SASEGT. Trimming removed 7 bases from V and 4 bases from J, with 11 bases in between. The CDR3 spells CASIGSLNQPQHF. CDR3 sequence (DNA): TGTGCCAGCATTGGATCCTTGAATCAGCCCCAGCATTTT.

Concerning this clone: Other DNA sequences in the sample encode the same CDR3. This chain joins TRBV5-1 and TRBJ2-3; unclear D gene. The germline V gene has CDR1 SGHRS and CDR2 YFSETQ. This CDR3 contains 14 residues. V lost 0 bases to trimming and J lost 2 bases, with 7 bases between them. The DNA of the CDR3 is TGCGCCAGCAGCTTGGGAGGCTTCACAGATACGCAGTATTTT. Amino acids: CASSLGGFTDTQYF.